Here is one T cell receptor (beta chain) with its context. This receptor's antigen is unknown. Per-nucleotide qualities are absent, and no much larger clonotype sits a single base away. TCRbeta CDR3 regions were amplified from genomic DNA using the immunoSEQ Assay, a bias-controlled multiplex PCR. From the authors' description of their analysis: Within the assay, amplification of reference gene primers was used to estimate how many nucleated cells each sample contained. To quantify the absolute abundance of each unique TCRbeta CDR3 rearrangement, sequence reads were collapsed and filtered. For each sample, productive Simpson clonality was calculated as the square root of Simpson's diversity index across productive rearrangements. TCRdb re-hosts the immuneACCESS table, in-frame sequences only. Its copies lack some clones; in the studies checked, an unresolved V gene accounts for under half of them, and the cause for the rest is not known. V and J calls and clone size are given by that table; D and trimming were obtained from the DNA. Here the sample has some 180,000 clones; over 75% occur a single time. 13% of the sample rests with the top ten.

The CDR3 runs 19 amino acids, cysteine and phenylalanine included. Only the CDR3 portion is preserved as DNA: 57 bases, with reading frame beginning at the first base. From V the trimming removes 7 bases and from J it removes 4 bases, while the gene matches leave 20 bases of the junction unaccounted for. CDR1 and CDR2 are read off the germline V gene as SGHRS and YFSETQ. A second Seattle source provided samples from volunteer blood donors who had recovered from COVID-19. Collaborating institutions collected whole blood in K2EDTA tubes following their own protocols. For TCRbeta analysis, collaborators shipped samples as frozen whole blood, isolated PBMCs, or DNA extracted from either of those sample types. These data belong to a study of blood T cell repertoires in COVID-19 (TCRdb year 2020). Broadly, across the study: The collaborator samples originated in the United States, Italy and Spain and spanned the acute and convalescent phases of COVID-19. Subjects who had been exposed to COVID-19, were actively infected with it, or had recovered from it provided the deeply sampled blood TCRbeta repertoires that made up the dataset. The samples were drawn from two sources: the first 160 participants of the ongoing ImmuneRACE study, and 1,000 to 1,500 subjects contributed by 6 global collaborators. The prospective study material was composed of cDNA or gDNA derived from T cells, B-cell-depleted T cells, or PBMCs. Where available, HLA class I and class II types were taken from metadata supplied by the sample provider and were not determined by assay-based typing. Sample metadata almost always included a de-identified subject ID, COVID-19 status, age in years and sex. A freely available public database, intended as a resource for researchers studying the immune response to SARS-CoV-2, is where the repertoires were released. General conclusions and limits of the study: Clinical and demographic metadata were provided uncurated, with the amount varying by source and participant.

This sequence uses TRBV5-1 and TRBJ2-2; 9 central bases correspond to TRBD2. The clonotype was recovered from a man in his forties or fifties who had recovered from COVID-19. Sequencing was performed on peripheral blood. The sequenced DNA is TGCGCCAGCCGACCGCCGGTACATAGTCTAGCGGGAATCACCGGGGAGCTGTTTTTT. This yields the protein CASRPPVHSLAGITGELFF.